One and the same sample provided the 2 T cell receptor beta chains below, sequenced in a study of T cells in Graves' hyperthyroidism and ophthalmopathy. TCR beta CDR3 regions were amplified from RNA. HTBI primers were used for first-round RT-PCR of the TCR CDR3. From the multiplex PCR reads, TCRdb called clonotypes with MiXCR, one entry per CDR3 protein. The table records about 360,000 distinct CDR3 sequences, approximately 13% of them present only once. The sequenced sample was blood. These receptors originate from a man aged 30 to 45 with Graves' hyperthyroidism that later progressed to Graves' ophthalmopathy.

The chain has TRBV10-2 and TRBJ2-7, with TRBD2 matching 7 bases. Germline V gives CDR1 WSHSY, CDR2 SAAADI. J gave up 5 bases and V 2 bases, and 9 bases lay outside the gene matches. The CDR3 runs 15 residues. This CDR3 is CASSEGTGGTHEQYF. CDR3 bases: TGCGCCAGCAGTGAGGGGACGGGGGGAACCCACGAGCAGTACTTC.

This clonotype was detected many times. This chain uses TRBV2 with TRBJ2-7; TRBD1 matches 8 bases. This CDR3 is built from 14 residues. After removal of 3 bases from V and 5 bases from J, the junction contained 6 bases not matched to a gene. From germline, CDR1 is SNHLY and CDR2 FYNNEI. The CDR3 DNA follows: TGTGCCAGCAGTGATAGGGGGACAGGCCACGAGCAGTACTTC. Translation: CASSDRGTGHEQYF. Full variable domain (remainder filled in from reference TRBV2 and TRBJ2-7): EPEVTQTPSHQVTQMGQEVILRCVPISNHLYFYWYRQILGQKVEFLVSFYNNEISEKSEIFDDQFSVERPDGSNFTLKIRSTKLEDSAMYFCASSDRGTGHEQYFGPGTRLTVT.